The 26 T cell receptor beta chains presented below share a single source sample, sequenced in a study of shared clonotypes between healthy human individuals. Sequencing was performed with immunoSEQ multiplex PCR; in TCRdb, only in-frame clones are kept and a portion is missing. The sample has about 340,000 clones, roughly 80% seen once. The sample comprised memory CD4+ T cells sorted from blood. Subset of the sample: CD45RA-negative fraction. The receptors were gathered from a man aged 30 to 39 in good health.

The chain carries TRBV4-2 and TRBJ1-2, with TRBD1 matching 7 bases. CDR1 and CDR2 (germline): LGHNA, YNFKEQ. This CDR3 comprises 15 residues. V trimming: 1 base; J trimming: 7 bases; junction bases outside the gene matches: 9. CDR3 DNA sequence: TGTGCCAGCAGCCAAGCGGCAGGGGGGAGATCTGGCTACACCTTC. It yields the protein CASSQAAGGRSGYTF.

The J gene is TRBJ1-2, the V gene TRBV28, with D unresolved. Trimming cost V 4 bases and J 2 bases, with 5 bases left between them. Germline V lookup: CDR1 MDHEN, CDR2 SYDVKM. There are 12 residues in the CDR3. The CDR3 spells CASSYTNYGYTF. The DNA for the CDR3 is TGTGCCAGCAGTTACACCAACTATGGCTACACCTTC.

This clone has a handful of counts. The same CDR3 arises from other DNA sequences in this sample as well. This chain joins TRBV27 and TRBJ2-2; TRBD1 aligns across 7 bases. Per the germline V gene, CDR1 is MNHEY and CDR2 is SMNVEV (reference sequence). The CDR3 is 15 residues long. The ends lost 6 bases at V and 2 bases at J; junction bases unmatched: 6. The CDR3 region has the DNA TGTGCCAGCAGCCTGGGACAGATTAACACCGGGGAGCTGTTTTTT. Translated, it gives CASSLGQINTGELFF.

This sequence joins TRBV5-1 and TRBJ2-7, with D unclear. This CDR3 is 13 amino acids long. Between the trimmed V and J ends, which lost 2 bases and 5 bases, there was a span of 11 bases. Germline CDR1 SGHRS, CDR2 YFSETQ. The CDR3 nucleotides read TGCGCCAGCAGCTTTACCGGGTGGGACGAGCAGTACTTC. It translates to CASSFTGWDEQYF.

This chain joins TRBV7-8 and TRBJ2-7, with D perhaps matching TRBD2 (5 bases). The CDR3 length is 14 residues. The V gene lost 3 bases and the J gene lost 4 bases, with 13 bases spanning the gap. Per germline, CDR1 SGHVS and CDR2 FQNEAQ. The CDR3 loop is CASSLGSEIYEQYF. In nucleotides, the CDR3 is TGTGCCAGCAGCTTGGGGAGTGAAATTTACGAGCAGTACTTC. The whole variable domain, filled in from reference TRBV7-8 and TRBJ2-7, reads GAGVSQSPRYKVAKRGQDVALRCDPISGHVSLFWYQQALGQGPEFLTYFQNEAQLDKSGLPSDRFFAERPEGSVSTLKIQRTQQEDSAVYLCASSLGSEIYEQYFGPGTRLTVT.

This chain connects TRBV27 to TRBJ2-7, with TRBD1 identical over 10 bases. The CDR3 totals 14 residues. CDR1 is MNHEY and CDR2 is SMNVEV in the germline V gene (reference sequence). With 6 bases clipped from V and 4 bases from J, the junction kept 6 bases outside the gene matches. The CDR3 region is CASRMTGGYYEQYF. CDR3 nucleotides: TGTGCCAGCAGGATGACAGGGGGCTATTACGAGCAGTACTTC.

The gene calls are TRBV11-3 and TRBJ2-1, with 7 positions matching TRBD2. Germline trimming cut 1 base from V and 7 bases from J; bases unmatched to any gene: 4. CDR3 length equals 14 residues. Germline CDR1 SGHNT, CDR2 YENEEA. The CDR3 reads CASSLGERENEQFF. The CDR3 DNA follows: TGTGCCAGCAGCTTAGGGGAGCGGGAAAATGAGCAGTTCTTC.

The V and J genes are TRBV2 and TRBJ2-3; possible D gene TRBD2, 6 bases. Trimming removed 4 bases from V and 2 bases from J, with 10 bases in between. This CDR3 has 14 amino acids. CDR1 is SNHLY, CDR2 FYNNEI, per germline. CDR3 in amino acids: CASSVGGNTDTQYF. For the CDR3, the DNA is TGTGCCAGCAGTGTAGGAGGGAACACAGATACGCAGTATTTT.

The V call is TRBV7-9, the J call TRBJ2-5; 7 positions agree with TRBD1. Per germline, CDR1 SEHNR and CDR2 FQNEAQ (reference sequence). The CDR3 runs to 16 residues. The V segment lost 4 bases and the J segment 1 base; nucleotides outside the gene matches: 9. Written as DNA, the CDR3 is TGTGCCAGCAGCTCACTCACCGGGACAGTCCAAGAGACCCAGTACTTC. The encoded protein is CASSSLTGTVQETQYF.

V usage is TRBV12-2 and J usage is TRBJ1-6. TRBV12-2 is designated a pseudogene. The CDR3 sequence is 15 residues long. The CDR3 here is CASRLVPGKNSPLHF. Written as DNA, the CDR3 is TGTGCAAGTCGCTTAGTCCCGGGAAAGAATTCACCCCTCCACTTT.

This chain uses TRBV25-1 with TRBJ2-1, with TRBD2 matching over 10 bases. The CDR3 spans 16 residues. Germline CDR1 reads MGHDK; CDR2 reads SYGVNS. V gave up 2 bases and J gave up 0 bases; unmatched junction bases: 1. The CDR3 coding sequence is TGTGCCAGCAGTGAAGGACTAGCGGCCTCCTACAATGAGCAGTTCTTC. The encoded protein is CASSEGLAASYNEQFF.

The rearrangement links TRBV7-9 to TRBJ2-3; the D is unclear. Germline V gene sequence: CDR1 SEHNR, CDR2 FQNEAQ (reference sequence). The ends were cut back, 5 bases at V and 6 bases at J, with 9 bases in the middle. This CDR3 has 12 amino acids. In DNA form, the CDR3 reads TGTGCCAGCAGCCCCCAAGTGGATACGCAGTATTTT. This sequence encodes CASSPQVDTQYF.

The chain recombines TRBV5-6 with TRBJ1-2, with 7 nucleotides matching TRBD1. Germline V lookup: CDR1 SGHDT, CDR2 YYEEEE. Losses at the gene ends were 2 bases for V and 0 bases for J; bases not matched to a gene: 4. The CDR3 is 15 amino acids. The CDR3 DNA is TGTGCCAGCAGCTTAGGGGACAGAACTAACTATGGCTACACCTTC. It codes for CASSLGDRTNYGYTF.

The chain employs TRBV9 and TRBJ2-1; 10 nucleotides align to TRBD1. This CDR3 region has 22 residues. The V gene end was trimmed by 0 bases and the J gene end by 3 bases; junction bases not matched to a gene: 21. Germline CDR1 reads SGDLS; CDR2 reads YYNGEE. DNA of the CDR3: TGTGCCAGCAGCGTAGGGTTAGGATTCGACAGGGGGCGTTCAGTGGACTACAATGAGCAGTTCTTC. Translation: CASSVGLGFDRGRSVDYNEQFF.

This clone was counted only a few times. The chain is built from TRBV18 and TRBJ2-1, with 9 nucleotides matching TRBD2. The CDR3 loop spans 16 amino acids. Germline V gene lookup returns CDR1 KGHSH and CDR2 LQKENI. V was clipped by 2 bases and J by 3 bases; unmatched bases: 5. The CDR3 spells CASSPGLAGNYNEQFF. The CDR3 DNA follows: TGTGCCAGCTCACCAGGCCTAGCGGGAAACTACAATGAGCAGTTCTTC.

This rearrangement joins TRBV7-9 to TRBJ2-7; 7 bases agree with TRBD2. J gave up 3 bases and V 4 bases, and 9 bases lay outside the gene matches. There are 15 residues in the CDR3. CDR1 SEHNR and CDR2 FQNEAQ come from the germline V gene (reference sequence). The CDR3 is CASSYSAGTNYEQYF. The CDR3 DNA sequence: TGTGCCAGCAGCTATTCTGCCGGGACTAACTACGAGCAGTACTTC.

The V and J genes are TRBV30 and TRBJ2-7, with 7 positions matching TRBD1. With V trimmed by 2 bases and J by 6 bases, 7 bases remained unmatched. Per the germline V gene, CDR1 is GTSNPN and CDR2 is SVGIG (reference sequence). This CDR3 comprises 13 residues. The CDR3 DNA reads as TGTGCCTGGAGTTTTAACAGGGGTGGCGAGCAGTACTTC. Its protein product is CAWSFNRGGEQYF.

The chain links TRBV19 to TRBJ2-1; D is possibly TRBD2 (8 bases). CDR3 size: 18 residues. Trimming cost V 5 bases and J 5 bases, with 25 bases left between them. Germline lookup yields CDR1 LNHDA and CDR2 SQIVND (reference sequence). The CDR3 region has the DNA TGTGCCAGTAGTCCTCGTGGCAGGGGGTCCGGGAGGGACAATGAGCAGTTCTTC. Its translation is CASSPRGRGSGRDNEQFF.

The rearrangement links TRBV27 to TRBJ1-1; D unresolved. CDR1 is MNHEY and CDR2 is SMNVEV in the germline V gene (reference sequence). The germline V and J ends were trimmed by 6 bases and 3 bases, with 5 bases remaining between them. CDR3 size: 11 residues. CDR3 sequence (DNA): TGTGCCAGCAGAGGAGACACTGAAGCTTTCTTT. Its translation: CASRGDTEAFF.

In regard to this clone: The sample contains more than one DNA sequence encoding this CDR3. The V gene is TRBV5-1, the J gene TRBJ2-7; 7 positions agree with TRBD1. Germline V CDR1 and CDR2: SGHRS, YFSETQ. The CDR3 sequence is 15 residues long. The J segment lost 3 bases and the V segment lost 0 bases, leaving 6 bases of the junction unmatched. In DNA form, the CDR3 reads TGCGCCAGCAGCTTGGTGGCAGGGGGAAACTACGAGCAGTACTTC. Translation gives CASSLVAGGNYEQYF.

This clone appeared a few times. The chain joins TRBV6-1 to TRBJ2-7; 10 bases are shared with TRBD2. The trim removed 8 bases at V and 7 bases at J, leaving 14 bases unmatched. CDR3 length equals 15 residues. Germline V gene data show CDR1 as MNHNS and CDR2 as SASEGT. CDR3 sequence: CASEFSSGSLGEQYF. CDR3 sequence (DNA): TGTGCCAGCGAGTTCTCTAGCGGGAGTCTGGGGGAGCAGTACTTC.

V and J are TRBV7-9 and TRBJ2-7; 7 bases are shared with TRBD2. The V gene's germline CDR1 is SEHNR and CDR2 FQNEAQ (reference sequence). With 5 bases clipped from V and 6 bases from J, the junction kept 10 bases outside the gene matches. The CDR3 loop spans 14 amino acids. The CDR3 spells CASSRIRGRGEQYF. The CDR3 DNA sequence: TGTGCCAGCAGCCGAATTCGCGGGAGAGGCGAGCAGTACTTC.

Notes on this clone: The junction does not match germline at one end; this may be a read error. V is TRBV7-7 and J is TRBJ2-5; D is perhaps TRBD2 (6 bases). The CDR3 covers 14 residues. The germline V gene has CDR1 SSHAT and CDR2 FNYEAQ (reference sequence). CDR3: CASSDGTGDGTQYF. The CDR3 nucleotides read TGTGCTAGCAGCGACGGAACGGGAGATGGGACCCAGTACTTC.

This sequence joins TRBV29-1 and TRBJ1-3; 8 bases are shared with TRBD1. Germline assignment: CDR1 SQVTM and CDR2 ANQGSEA. The CDR3 has 16 amino acids. V trimming: 2 bases; J trimming: 0 bases; junction bases outside the gene matches: 6. This chain's CDR3 is CSVELGQATSGNTIYF. DNA of the CDR3: TGCAGCGTTGAATTGGGACAGGCGACCTCTGGAAACACCATATATTTT.

The genes are TRBV19 and TRBJ2-5; D is unclear. The germline V gene has CDR1 LNHDA and CDR2 SQIVND (reference sequence). Trimming removed 4 bases at V and 0 bases at J, with 12 bases between. The length of the CDR3 is 15 residues. The DNA for the CDR3 is TGTGCCAGTAGTAAGGGTCGACTCTACCAAGAGACCCAGTACTTC. This gives the protein CASSKGRLYQETQYF.

The V gene is TRBV4-2, the J gene TRBJ2-6; 8 bases are shared with TRBD2. Per germline, CDR1 LGHNA and CDR2 YNFKEQ. V shed 8 bases, J shed 0 bases, and the junction held 12 bases outside the gene matches. The CDR3 length is 18 residues. In DNA form, the CDR3 reads TGTGCCAGCCGAAGGTCCGGCGGGGGGTCCTCTGGGGCCAACGTCCTGACTTTC. Protein: CASRRSGGGSSGANVLTF.